This T cell receptor (beta chain) was captured in a study of T cells after yellow fever vaccination. Study-level points and caveats: High-abundance clonotypes from the bulk population could contaminate FACS-sorted repertoires. Though it reached lower strength, the secondary response hit its peak faster, day 5 versus 15.

Details on this clonotype: The antigen is undetermined.

The study made its TCR cDNA through 5'RACE template switching. That step introduced a universal primer site along with UMIs. Each CDR3 protein is one row after TCRdb ran MiXCR on the 5' RACE reads. The table has roughly 160,000 distinct CDR3 sequences, approximately 10% seen once. V was clipped by 2 bases and J by 4 bases; unmatched bases: 5. The CDR3 loop spans 16 amino acids. Germline V gene sequence: CDR1 SGDLS, CDR2 YYNGEE. The sequence came from a man aged 18 to 35 who received the YFV17D yellow fever vaccine. The sequenced sample was CD8+ T cells sorted from PBMCs, obtained 45 days after the yellow fever booster vaccination. V is TRBV9 and J is TRBJ2-3, with 12 bases matching TRBD2. CDR3 protein: CASSVPLAGGPDTQYF. The CDR3 bases are TGTGCCAGCAGCGTCCCCCTAGCGGGGGGGCCAGATACGCAGTATTTT.